Listed below are T cell receptor beta chains from one sample, sequenced in a study of shared clonotypes between healthy human individuals. The table came from immunoSEQ multiplex PCR; TCRdb's copy has only in-frame clones and leaves some out. This sample has 2 million to 2.5 million clones, with approximately 93% found just once. Material: naive CD4+ T cells from PBMCs. These receptors all come from a man in his late teens or twenties in good health. Some clones in this sample may be carry-over from other donors' samples. The CDR3 runs from the conserved cysteine through the conserved F or W. A D gene is named only where the DNA matches it firmly. Not all rows give a size; the values are once, few, many and, for expanded clones, a class.

J: TRBJ2-1
V: TRBV9
size: NA
D: NA
DNA: TGTGCCAGCAGCGTAGGAGGGAACAATGAGCAGTTCTTC
CDR3: CASSVGGNNEQFF

J: TRBJ1-4
V: TRBV5-1
size: NA
D: TRBD1
DNA: TGCGCCAGCAGCTTGGAGGGACAGGGCAATGAAAAACTGTTTTTT
CDR3: CASSLEGQGNEKLFF

J: TRBJ2-7
V: TRBV15
size: NA
D: NA
DNA: TGTGCCACCAGCAGTCACCTGGGGACCGAGCAGTACTTC
CDR3: CATSSHLGTEQYF

J: TRBJ2-1
V: TRBV14
size: NA
D: TRBD2
DNA: TGTGCCAGCAGCCCGAGGGGACTAGCGGGATACAATGAGCAGTTCTTC
CDR3: CASSPRGLAGYNEQFF

J: TRBJ1-2
V: TRBV27
size: NA
D: TRBD1
DNA: TGTGCCAGCAGTAAATGGACAGGGGCAGGCTATGGCTACACCTTC
CDR3: CASSKWTGAGYGYTF

J: TRBJ2-7
V: TRBV18
size: NA
D: TRBD1
DNA: TGTGCCAGCTCACTCGTCCGGGACAGGGGGTCCCCCTACGAGCAGTACTTC
CDR3: CASSLVRDRGSPYEQYF

J: TRBJ1-3
V: TRBV7-2
size: NA
D: NA
DNA: TGTGCCAGCAGCCGAGGGGGGCCCCACTCTGGAAACACCATATATTTT
CDR3: CASSRGGPHSGNTIYF

J: TRBJ2-7
V: TRBV23-1
size: NA
D: NA
DNA: TGCGCCAGCAGTCAATCGACTGTACACTCCTACGAGCAGTACTTC
CDR3: CASSQSTVHSYEQYF

J: TRBJ2-7
V: TRBV29-1
size: NA
D: NA
DNA: TGCAGCGTTGACGGAGGACAGTTCTACGAGCAGTACTTC
CDR3: CSVDGGQFYEQYF

J: TRBJ1-1
V: TRBV27
size: NA
D: NA
DNA: TGTGCCAGCAGTTTACGACGGGGGAACACTGAAGCTTTCTTT
CDR3: CASSLRRGNTEAFF

J: TRBJ1-5
V: TRBV18
size: NA
D: NA
DNA: TGTGCCAGCTCACAGGAGGGTAATCAGCCCCAGCATTTT
CDR3: CASSQEGNQPQHF

J: TRBJ2-7
V: TRBV5-1
size: NA
D: TRBD1
DNA: TGCGCCAGCAGCTTGGCACAGGGGACCTACGAGCAGTACTTC
CDR3: CASSLAQGTYEQYF

J: TRBJ2-5
V: TRBV28
size: NA
D: NA
DNA: TGTGCACGAATAGGGGCGTACGGGGAGACCCAGTACTTC
CDR3: CARIGAYGETQYF

J: TRBJ1-5
V: TRBV28
size: NA
D: NA
DNA: TGTGCCAGCAGGTCCGGGACCCTTAGCAATCAGCCCCAGCATTTT
CDR3: CASRSGTLSNQPQHF

J: TRBJ2-2
V: TRBV5-1
size: NA
D: TRBD2
DNA: TGCGCCAGCAGCGCAGGGACTAGCGGGAGTCGGGCCACCGGGGAGCTGTTTTTT
CDR3: CASSAGTSGSRATGELFF

J: TRBJ2-7
V: TRBV5-1
size: NA
D: TRBD2
DNA: TGCGCCAGCAGCTTTGGACTAGCGGGAGATGAGCAGTACTTC
CDR3: CASSFGLAGDEQYF

J: TRBJ1-4
V: TRBV7-9
size: NA
D: NA
DNA: TGTGCCAGCAGCCGCCAGGGAAGAGGGGTTAATGAAAAACTGTTTTTT
CDR3: CASSRQGRGVNEKLFF

J: TRBJ1-4
V: TRBV4-2
size: NA
D: TRBD1
DNA: TGTGCCAGCAGCCGCGACCTTTTTGACCAAGACAGGGATAATGAAAAACTGTTTTTT
CDR3: CASSRDLFDQDRDNEKLFF

J: TRBJ2-5
V: TRBV10-3
size: NA
D: TRBD2
DNA: TGTGCCATCAGTGAGAGGGCTAGCGGGCCCCAAGAGACCCAGTACTTC
CDR3: CAISERASGPQETQYF

J: TRBJ2-1
V: TRBV19
size: once
D: NA
DNA: TGTGCCAGTACTAGTAGCGGTAATGAGCAGTTCTTC
CDR3: CASTSSGNEQFF

J: TRBJ2-2
V: TRBV5-1
size: once
D: NA
DNA: TGCGCCAGCAGCTTGGAGGGTGTCAGGGAGTTCACCGGGGAGCTGTTTTTT
CDR3: CASSLEGVREFTGELFF

J: TRBJ1-2
V: TRBV7-2
size: NA
D: NA
DNA: TGTGCCAGCAGCCCCTCCCGCGGCGGGGCTGGGGGAGGCTACACCTTC
CDR3: CASSPSRGGAGGGYTF

J: TRBJ2-1
V: TRBV11-2
size: NA
D: TRBD2
DNA: TGTGCCAGCAGCGGGAGTAGCGGGAGGGTTGATGAACAGTTCTTC
CDR3: CASSGSSGRVDEQFF

J: TRBJ2-2
V: TRBV14
size: NA
D: TRBD1
DNA: TGTGCCAGCACCGCTAACAGGGGGTTGGTAGCCGGGGAGCTGTTTTTT
CDR3: CASTANRGLVAGELFF

J: TRBJ2-1
V: TRBV6-6
size: NA
D: NA
DNA: TGTGCCAGCACCCCGCGGAGCTCCTACAATGAGCAGTTCTTC
CDR3: CASTPRSSYNEQFF

J: TRBJ1-3
V: TRBV18
size: NA
D: TRBD1
DNA: TGTGCCAGCTCACGGGACAGCTTAAACTCTGGAAACACCATATATTTT
CDR3: CASSRDSLNSGNTIYF

J: TRBJ2-1
V: TRBV29-1
size: once
D: NA
DNA: TGCAGCGTTGAAGATCCGGGCACATCGCCGCCGCGTTTCTTC
CDR3: CSVEDPGTSPPRFF

J: TRBJ2-5
V: TRBV6-1
size: NA
D: NA
DNA: TGTGCCAGCAGTACGACTAGTCAAGAGACCCAGTACTTC
CDR3: CASSTTSQETQYF

J: TRBJ2-1
V: TRBV18
size: NA
D: TRBD1
DNA: TGTGCCAGCTCACCACCAAGACAGGGGAGGAATGAGCAGTTCTTC
CDR3: CASSPPRQGRNEQFF

J: TRBJ2-3
V: TRBV29-1
size: once
D: NA
DNA: TGCAGCGTTTCCGGATATTCCAGCACAGATACGCAGTATTTT
CDR3: CSVSGYSSTDTQYF

J: TRBJ2-5
V: TRBV28
size: NA
D: NA
DNA: TGTGCCAGCAGTTTATTTCGGGCCTTCCAAGAGACCCAGTACTTC
CDR3: CASSLFRAFQETQYF

J: TRBJ1-2
V: TRBV18
size: NA
D: NA
DNA: TGTGCCAGCTCACCCGGGCAGGGACCTGGCTACACCTTC
CDR3: CASSPGQGPGYTF

J: TRBJ1-4
V: TRBV19
size: NA
D: NA
DNA: TGTGCCAGTAGTCCGGTAGGGACACAGAATTTTGCAACTAATGAAAAACTGTTTTTT
CDR3: CASSPVGTQNFATNEKLFF

J: TRBJ2-5
V: TRBV6-1
size: NA
D: NA
DNA: TGTGCCAGCAGGCTAAAAACAGGTCCGGAGACCCAGTACTTC
CDR3: CASRLKTGPETQYF

J: TRBJ1-1
V: TRBV9
size: NA
D: NA
DNA: TGTGCCAGCAGCGTTGACGGGGCGCTTGCGGGGAAAGCTTTCTTT
CDR3: CASSVDGALAGKAFF

J: TRBJ2-7
V: TRBV7-2
size: NA
D: TRBD1
DNA: TGTGCCAGCAAAGACAGGGGAGCCTACGAGCAGTACTTC
CDR3: CASKDRGAYEQYF

J: TRBJ2-7
V: TRBV7-8
size: NA
D: TRBD2
DNA: TGTGCCAGCAGCTCCTATCCGACTAGCGGGAGGCCCTACGAGCAGTACTTC
CDR3: CASSSYPTSGRPYEQYF

J: TRBJ2-3
V: TRBV5-6
size: NA
D: NA
DNA: TGTGCCAGCAGCTTCACCCGACGAGATACGCAGTATTTT
CDR3: CASSFTRRDTQYF

J: TRBJ1-3
V: TRBV4-2
size: NA
D: NA
DNA: TGTGCCAGCAGCCAAGATGGTTCCGGAAACACCATATATTTT
CDR3: CASSQDGSGNTIYF

J: TRBJ2-4
V: TRBV5-1
size: NA
D: NA
DNA: TGCGCCAGCAGCTTAAATCGGATCCAAAACATTCAGTACTTC
CDR3: CASSLNRIQNIQYF

J: TRBJ2-7
V: TRBV5-1
size: NA
D: NA
DNA: TGCGCCAGCAGCTTGCGGGCAGAAGCCTACGAGCAGTACTTC
CDR3: CASSLRAEAYEQYF

J: TRBJ1-1
V: TRBV28
size: once
D: TRBD1
DNA: TGTGCCAGCAGTTATGGACAGGGTGGAGCTTTCTTT
CDR3: CASSYGQGGAFF

J: TRBJ1-2
V: TRBV18
size: NA
D: NA
DNA: TGTGCCAGCTCACCACAGTATCCAGGGAGCGCGGGTTATGGCTACACCTTC
CDR3: CASSPQYPGSAGYGYTF

J: TRBJ1-2
V: TRBV5-4
size: NA
D: NA
DNA: TGTGCCAGCAGACTAGACGACCTCTTTGGCTACACCTTC
CDR3: CASRLDDLFGYTF

J: TRBJ2-7
V: TRBV19
size: NA
D: TRBD1
DNA: TGTGCCAGTAGTATTTTACCGGGACAGAGCTCCTACGAGCAGTACTTC
CDR3: CASSILPGQSSYEQYF

J: TRBJ2-2
V: TRBV4-3
size: NA
D: NA
DNA: TGCGCCAGCAGCCAGACTCCCGGGGTAAGCACCGGGGAGCTGTTTTTT
CDR3: CASSQTPGVSTGELFF

J: TRBJ1-5
V: TRBV5-1
size: NA
D: NA
DNA: TGCGCCAGCAGCTTGTATCCAGGAGACAATCAGCCCCAGCATTTT
CDR3: CASSLYPGDNQPQHF

J: TRBJ2-4
V: TRBV5-4
size: NA
D: TRBD1
DNA: TGTGCCAGCAGCTTCAATAGGGGACAGGGGGACATTCAGTACTTC
CDR3: CASSFNRGQGDIQYF

J: TRBJ1-2
V: TRBV5-1
size: once
D: TRBD1
DNA: TGCGCCAGCGGAGCTTCGACGAACCAGGGACAGGTGGGAGATGGCTACACCTTC
CDR3: CASGASTNQGQVGDGYTF

J: TRBJ2-3
V: TRBV7-2
size: NA
D: TRBD2
DNA: TGTGCCAGCAGCTCGACTAGCGAATATACGCAGTATTTT
CDR3: CASSSTSEYTQYF

J: TRBJ2-5
V: TRBV5-5
size: NA
D: NA
DNA: TGTGCCAGCAGTTTTGGGGGCCCTGAGGGCACCCAGTACTTC
CDR3: CASSFGGPEGTQYF